Reported below is one T cell receptor beta chain. This sample is drawn from a study of blood T cell repertoires in COVID-19. Across the whole study: Specimens from acute and convalescent COVID-19 originated in the United States, Italy and Spain.

Clinical history reported by participants formed the basis on which cohorts were assigned. How the authors handled the data: Estimation of nucleated cell counts was performed using reference gene primer amplification. Clones were read by immunoSEQ multiplex PCR, and TCRdb kept only the in-frame ones, dropping some. V, J and clone size were drawn from that table, and D and trimming were deduced from the DNA. This table has about 140,000 clones, approximately 84% appearing once. Sequencing was done on a sample of PBMCs or T cells enriched from blood (not recorded which). The clonotype comes from a woman aged 18 to 35 who had been exposed to COVID-19.

The CDR3 here is CASSLIGGDTQYF. The CDR3 nucleotides read TGTGCCAGCAGCTTAATAGGGGGAGATACGCAGTATTTT. The rearrangement links TRBV7-9 to TRBJ2-3; tentative D call: TRBD1 (6 bases). Germline V gene lookup returns CDR1 SEHNR and CDR2 FQNEAQ (reference sequence). The length of the CDR3 is 13 residues. V was cut by 2 bases and J by 5 bases, with 8 bases left in between. The full variable domain, completed using reference TRBV7-9 and TRBJ2-3, is DTGVSQNPRHKITKRGQNVTFRCDPISEHNRLYWYRQTLGQGPEFLTYFQNEAQLEKSRLLSDRFSAERPKGSFSTLEIQRTEQGDSAMYLCASSLIGGDTQYFGPGTRLTVL.